This T cell receptor beta chain was obtained from a study of blood T cells in healthy people across ages. Trimming cost V 0 bases and J 6 bases, with 13 bases left between them. Germline CDR1 SGDLS, CDR2 YYNGEE. The CDR3 runs to 15 residues. Primed by a sample-barcoded 5' primer and a J-beta primer mix, a second PCR proceeded for about 6 to 11 cycles. In TCRdb, the 5' RACE reads were re-called with MiXCR into one record per CDR3 protein. The data show approximately 790,000 distinct CDR3 sequences, 60% to 80% seen once. The chain joins TRBV9 to TRBJ2-1, with a possible D match to TRBD1 (5 bases). This receptor was obtained from a man younger than 45 in good health. Material for sequencing was blood. CDR3 loop: CASSVGHRPGNEQFF. CDR3 DNA sequence: TGTGCCAGCAGCGTAGGACACAGGCCCGGCAATGAGCAGTTCTTC.